The present T cell receptor beta chain was sequenced within a study of blood T cell repertoires in COVID-19. Someone with COVID-19 had been met by exposed participants within 2 weeks before study entry. Per germline, CDR1 LNHNV and CDR2 YYDKDF (reference sequence). The CDR3 length is 16 residues. Trimming at V came to 3 bases and at J to 1 base, leaving 6 bases not matched to a gene. The repertoire was sequenced with immunoSEQ multiplex PCR; TCRdb's copy has only in-frame clones and lacks some. Among 200,000 to 250,000 clones, 90% were seen once, and the ten largest hold about 15%. Sequenced input: PBMCs or T cells enriched from blood (not recorded which). This clonotype was sampled from a man aged 30 to 45 who had been exposed to COVID-19. V and J are TRBV15 and TRBJ1-5; 7 nucleotides align to TRBD1. The CDR3 spells CATSSGMTGSNQPQHF. CDR3 bases: TGTGCCACCAGCAGCGGAATGACAGGGAGCAATCAGCCCCAGCATTTT.